The source of this T cell receptor beta chain is a study of vaccination effects on CD4 cells after COVID-19. Some clones are missing from TCRdb's copy, which holds only in-frame ones; the method was immunoSEQ multiplex PCR. This sample has about 73,000 clones; 73% occur once, and the top ten carry approximately 2.4%. This clone has only one observation. The antigen is not known. Scientists isolated CD4+ T cells after an approximately 10-day culture period ended. All participants had two doses of either the BNT162b2 or mRNA-1273 vaccine. The authors exchanged half the medium for IL-2 medium on days 3 and 7. The CDR3 is 15 residues long. The germline CDR1 and CDR2 sequences are MNHEY and SVGAGI. Trimming at V came to 8 bases and at J to 12 bases, leaving 14 bases not matched to a gene.

Here the sequenced sample was CD4+ T cells from PBMCs cultured without peptide, taken after COVID-19 vaccination. The rearrangement joins TRBV6-5 to TRBJ2-1, with 12 nucleotides matching TRBD1. This sequence was found in a human donor who received a COVID-19 vaccine. The CDR3 sequence: CASRTAGTGGLGQFF. The CDR3 region has the DNA TGTGCCAGCCGAACAGCCGGGACAGGGGGCCTGGGGCAGTTCTTC.